Described below is a single TCR beta chain sequence and its context. The antigen it binds to is not known. No much larger clone exists at a distance of one base, and base qualities are not known. The germline V gene (reference sequence) supplies CDR1 DFQATT and CDR2 SNEGSKA. Clipping removes 7 bases from V and 0 bases from J, with 12 as the unmatched junction base count. The CDR3 has 16 amino acids, counting the end cysteine and phenylalanine. Only the CDR3 DNA is retained, 48 bases long and in frame from the first base. Libraries of naive CD8 T cells were generated from about 20,000 to 1,000,000 sorted cells, with 10%, 30% or 50% of the purified RNA used. Naive CD8 T cells, defined as CD8+CD4-CCR7+CD45RA+, were FACS-sorted into RLT Plus buffer on a BD FACSAria II. To test detection sensitivity, Jurkat RNA equivalent to more than 9 TCR copies was spiked into samples of about 18,000-1,000,000 naive CD8 T cells. Enrichment of CD8 T cells was performed with RosetteSep CD8+ T Cell Enrichment Cocktail and Ficoll-Paque, after which ACK red cell lysis was carried out.

The library relied on PCR. Sequencing relied on a NextSeq 500. Bulk TCR libraries were generated as previously described, with the TCR primers listed in Table S5 used. The Qiagen AllPrep DNA/RNA kit was used to purify total RNA. Reads from multiple sequencing runs of the same library were pooled before analysis. The authors' analysis ran thus. Reads were retained only if the reads had an exact TCR constant sequence, and the retained reads were trimmed to 150 nt and grouped according to their 12-nt molecular barcodes. Reads inside each barcode group were sub-clustered using a 15% Levenshtein threshold, and a quality-weighted consensus sequence was constructed for each RNA molecule. Non-functional sequences were discarded, and so were lower-count sequences lying one edit away from another sequence. On the basis of fitting two negative binomial distributions, barcode sub-clusters with fewer than 20% of the maximum read count were discarded. Clones were called with MiXCR by TCRdb after fastp trimmed the public reads at Q25, and only in-frame beta chains were retained. Here each entry gathers all rows of one CDR3 protein and keeps the most common genes and DNA. V and J calls and clone size were set by TCRdb, not the authors. This sample has 100,000 or so distinct CDR3 sequences in its table, and roughly 34% of those were observed once. The ten largest make up around 4% of the sample.

The sample belongs to a study of molecular identifiers for immune sequencing clone quantification listed by TCRdb under 2018. Study-level background: For a replicate experiment, the RNA from either approximately 20,000 or 100,000 naive CD8 T cells was divided into five aliquots, and four of those aliquots went on to sequencing. CD8 T cells were used in a methods study to benchmark molecular-identifier clustering-based TCR repertoire sequencing (MIDCIRS) and TCR RNA copy counting. General findings and caveats noted by the study authors: Highly expanded clone sizes could be underestimated because identical TCR molecules may share a barcode. Spiked-in Jurkat TCR RNA equivalent to a single cell was reported to be detectable even among one million naive CD8 T cells. Approximately 2.7 recovered TCR RNA copies per cell were obtained by modeling, versus around 9.8 by digital PCR, implying a capture efficiency of 25% to 30%. The naive libraries included spiked-in Jurkat TCR RNA (about ten copies' worth), and this Jurkat TCR RNA is not part of the donor repertoire. Clones above 20 RNA copies held over 99% of molecules in CMV-specific effector cells but under 1% in naive cells. Without barcode sub-clustering, chimeric consensus sequences inflated TCR diversity; chimeras reached as high as 47%.

The receptor's source is a human donor in good health. Some libraries in this study had Jurkat cell RNA spiked in. This receptor chain uses TRBV20-1 and TRBJ2-5, and TRBD2 matches 9 of the central bases. The sequencing input was naive CD8+ T cells from blood, with Jurkat cell RNA spiked in. This specimen's cell subset or site label, interpreted: FACS-sorted CD8+CD4-CCR7+CD45RA+ naive T cells. The DNA sequence follows: TGCAGTGTACCGGGACTAGCCCCATCGTACCAAGAGACCCAGTACTTC. It translates as CSVPGLAPSYQETQYF.